A single sample is the source of the 20 T cell receptor beta chains below, sequenced in a study of CD8 T cells in Susac syndrome (dated by TCRdb to 2018 to 2020). The protocol used for the library was the immunoSEQ multiplex PCR assay. RNA was extracted using the RNeasy kit, and about 0.5 to 1 microgram was reverse transcribed with random hexamers. The public reads were quality trimmed at Q25 with fastp and then assembled into clones with MiXCR by TCRdb, keeping productive beta chains. CDR3 protein sequences are deduplicated, and each keeps its most common genes and DNA. This sample is represented by hundreds of thousands of distinct CDR3 sequences; more than 80% of them were singletons. The ten largest clones capture 0.12% of the sample. Material for sequencing was CD8+ T cells from PBMCs. These receptors all come from a human donor with multiple sclerosis.

The rearrangement uses TRBV30 and TRBJ2-7; no reliable D call. The germline CDR1 and CDR2 sequences are GTSNPN and SVGIG (reference sequence). The CDR3 has 12 residues. Deletions cut 0 bases from V and 7 bases from J, with 10 bases between. The DNA for the CDR3 is TGTGCCTGGAGTGTAGACTCCGGGGAGCAGTACTTC. This encodes CAWSVDSGEQYF.

V and J are TRBV7-9 and TRBJ2-1; D unresolved. Trimming left V 2 bases short and J 9 bases short, with 5 bases between. The CDR3 is 11 amino acids. Looked up from germline, CDR1 is SEHNR and CDR2 is FQNEAQ (reference sequence). The CDR3 is CASSLHPEQFF. The DNA for the CDR3 is TGTGCCAGCAGCTTACATCCTGAGCAGTTCTTC.

V is TRBV4-2 and J is TRBJ2-7, with D possibly TRBD2 on 6 matching bases. V was trimmed by 10 bases and J by 5 bases, leaving 15 bases between them. This CDR3 comprises 12 residues. CDR1 and CDR2 (germline): LGHNA, YNFKEQ. CDR3 sequence reads: CATRGLGNEQYF. Written as DNA, the CDR3 is TGTGCCACGCGGGGACTCGGGAACGAGCAGTACTTC.

This sequence joins TRBV3-1 and TRBJ2-7; D ambiguous. The CDR3 is 15 amino acids. In germline, CDR1 is LGHDT, CDR2 YNNKEL (reference sequence). With 3 bases removed from V and 6 bases from J, the gap between germline ends came to 18 bases. CDR3 protein: CASSQVPDRLGEQYF. The CDR3 coding sequence is TGTGCCAGCAGCCAGGTTCCCGACCGCCTCGGCGAGCAGTACTTC.

V gene TRBV13 combines with J gene TRBJ1-5; 10 nucleotides agree with TRBD1. V lost 5 bases and J lost 6; bases outside the gene matches: 7. This CDR3 is 15 amino acids long. The germline gives CDR1 PRHDT, CDR2 FYEKMQ (reference sequence). The CDR3 nucleotides read TGTGCCAGCAGCCTCGGACAGGGGGGGGGTCAGCCCCAGCATTTT. Amino acid sequence: CASSLGQGGGQPQHF.

This clonotype was seen a single time. The chain has TRBV14 and TRBJ1-2; the D is unclear. In germline, CDR1 is SGHDN, CDR2 FVKESK. V lost 0 bases and J 8 bases, leaving 10 bases between the germline ends. The CDR3 has 13 amino acids. CDR3 loop: CASSQDRDWGYTF. The CDR3 DNA reads TGTGCCAGCAGCCAAGATCGGGATTGGGGCTACACCTTC.

The chain recombines TRBV3-1 with TRBJ1-5; weak D call: TRBD1 (6 bases). The CDR3 extends over 17 amino acids. V was shortened by 0 bases and J by 2 bases, with 14 bases between the two germline ends. Germline assignment: CDR1 LGHDT and CDR2 YNNKEL (reference sequence). The CDR3 nucleotides read TGTGCCAGCAGCCAAGAAATGTCAGGGGATGGCAATCAGCCCCAGCATTTT. Encoded protein: CASSQEMSGDGNQPQHF.

The gene calls are TRBV20-1 and TRBJ1-1; no reliable D call. V was clipped by 1 base and J by 6 bases, with 9 bases between them. The CDR3 runs 12 residues. Looked up from germline, CDR1 is DFQATT and CDR2 is SNEGSKA (reference sequence). The CDR3 spells CSARGLRAEAFF. DNA for the CDR3: TGCAGTGCTAGAGGGCTACGGGCTGAAGCTTTCTTT.

The chain joins TRBV2 to TRBJ1-5; 9 bases agree with TRBD1. Looked up from germline, CDR1 is SNHLY and CDR2 is FYNNEI. This CDR3 is built from 15 residues. Germline trimming cut 8 bases from V and 5 bases from J; bases unmatched to any gene: 10. In DNA, the CDR3 is TGTGCCAGCTCGGGACAGGGATCAACCGATCAGCCCCAGCATTTT. Its protein is CASSGQGSTDQPQHF.

V and J are TRBV27 and TRBJ2-7, with 9 bases matching TRBD1. Germline trimming cut 6 bases from V and 3 bases from J; bases unmatched to any gene: 12. This CDR3 is built from 16 residues. Germline CDR1 MNHEY, CDR2 SMNVEV (reference sequence). The CDR3 spells CASRSTGQGVFYEQYF. CDR3 coding DNA: TGTGCCAGCAGATCGACGGGACAGGGTGTATTCTACGAGCAGTACTTC.

The rearrangement joins TRBV6-1 to TRBJ2-3; TRBD2 agrees at 8 bases. Germline CDR1 reads MNHNS; CDR2 reads SASEGT. V lost 6 bases, J lost 0 bases, and 11 bases stayed unmatched. This CDR3 region has 17 residues. The CDR3 nucleotides are TGTGCCAGCAGCCCCAACACCGCGGGGGGTAGCACAGATACGCAGTATTTT. This translates into CASSPNTAGGSTDTQYF.

V usage is TRBV7-2 and J usage is TRBJ2-3; TRBD2 matches 7 bases. In germline, CDR1 is SGHTA, CDR2 FQGNSA. Trimming took 6 bases from V and 2 from J; bases not matched to a gene: 8. This CDR3 contains 15 residues. The CDR3 nucleotides read TGTGCCAGCAGGTGGCGAGCGGGATCCACAGATACGCAGTATTTT. This gives the protein CASRWRAGSTDTQYF.

The V gene is TRBV20-1, the J gene TRBJ2-1, with TRBD1 matching 12 bases. Germline V gene lookup returns CDR1 DFQATT and CDR2 SNEGSKA (reference sequence). This CDR3 is built from 16 residues. J was trimmed by 4 bases and V by 0 bases; bases with no gene match: 4. This chain's CDR3 is CSARDGGQGAYNEQFF. CDR3 nucleotide sequence: TGCAGTGCTAGAGATGGGGGACAGGGGGCATACAATGAGCAGTTCTTC.

In nucleotides, the CDR3 is TGTGCCAGCAGTGAAGGGACGTACCAGCGCGCCTACACCTTC. Its protein is CASSEGTYQRAYTF. The chain links TRBV6-1 to TRBJ1-2; D unclear. Trimming stripped 1 base from V and 10 bases from J, with 16 bases between. The germline V gene has CDR1 MNHNS and CDR2 SASEGT. The CDR3 has 14 residues.

This chain joins TRBV20-1 and TRBJ1-2; D is ambiguous. This CDR3 is built from 14 residues. The germline gives CDR1 DFQATT, CDR2 SNEGSKA (reference sequence). V dropped 5 bases and J dropped 4 bases, with 17 bases sitting between them. In DNA, the CDR3 is TGCAGTGCTCCCGCAGATGATTCTCCCTATGGCTACACCTTC. This gives the protein CSAPADDSPYGYTF.

The chain couples TRBV25-1 to TRBJ2-2, with D possibly called TRBD1 or TRBD2 (5 bases each). CDR1 MGHDK and CDR2 SYGVNS come from the germline V gene. The CDR3 extends over 14 amino acids. V was trimmed by 2 bases and J by 3 bases, leaving 7 bases between them. This chain's CDR3 is CASSEQGDTGELFF. In DNA, the CDR3 is TGTGCCAGCAGTGAACAGGGAGACACCGGGGAGCTGTTTTTT.

Details on this clonotype: Sequence at one end of the junction differs from germline and may be a read error. The chain is built from TRBV19 and TRBJ1-1; D is undetermined. The CDR3 spans 13 residues. Germline V gene sequence: CDR1 LNHDA, CDR2 SQIVND (reference sequence). The CDR3 DNA follows: TGTGCCAGCAGTATGAGTCTGAACACTGAAGCTTTCTTT. Residues: CASSMSLNTEAFF. The full variable domain, with the rest looked up from reference TRBV19 and TRBJ1-1, is DGGITQSPKYLFRKEGQNVTLSCEQNLNHDAMYWYRQDPGQGLRLIYYSQIVNDFQKGDIAEGYSVSREKKESFPLTVTSAQKNPTAFYLCASSMSLNTEAFFGQGTRLTVV.

J is TRBJ2-1 and V is TRBV4-1, with 9 bases aligning to TRBD2. CDR3 size: 17 residues. V lost 1 base and J lost 5; bases outside the gene matches: 9. Per the germline V gene, CDR1 is MGHRA and CDR2 is YSYEKL. The CDR3 loop is CASSQARLAAINNEQFF. The CDR3 region has the DNA TGCGCCAGCAGCCAAGCTAGACTAGCGGCCATCAACAATGAGCAGTTCTTC.

This chain joins TRBV6-1 and TRBJ1-5; 10 bases line up with TRBD1. J gave up 2 bases and V 6 bases, and 7 bases lay outside the gene matches. Germline V gene data show CDR1 as MNHNS and CDR2 as SASEGT. This CDR3 spans 16 amino acids. As DNA, the CDR3 is TGTGCCAGCAGCCCTAGAGGGACAGGGGGCAATCAGCCCCAGCATTTT. Protein product: CASSPRGTGGNQPQHF.

The V and J genes are TRBV18 and TRBJ2-5; tentatively, D is TRBD1 or TRBD2 (5 bases each). This CDR3 contains 16 residues. Trimming removed 5 bases at V and 1 base at J, with 17 bases between. From germline, CDR1 is KGHSH and CDR2 LQKENI. The CDR3 DNA follows: TGTGCCAGCTCAGCGACCCGGGACGACAGCCAAGAGACCCAGTACTTC. This translates into CASSATRDDSQETQYF.